The entry below gives a single T cell receptor (beta chain) sequence along with its context. Antigen: not known. The germline V gene encodes CDR1 MNHEY and CDR2 SMNVEV (reference sequence). V dropped 3 bases and J dropped 3 bases, with 14 bases sitting between them. There are 15 residues in the CDR3. Reverse transcription of all isolated RNA meant that expressed TCRB transcripts were sequenced. Profiled with immunoSEQ multiplex PCR; TCRdb holds only in-frame clones, not every one. Of roughly 300,000 clones listed, roughly a tenth are singletons. The data belong to a study of beta chain features in type 1 diabetes. As for the study in general: Some 110,000,000 sorted cells were examined across all samples.

Sorted CD4+ subsets: naive, central memory, regulatory, stem cell-like memory (CD45RO/CCR7/CD25/CD127/CD95/CD27 panel). Notes on the study in general: Within the patient group, naive, central memory and Treg TCRB repertoires appeared more similar to each other than within healthy donors. Among all four CD4+ subsets, Type 1 diabetes patients had TCRB CDR3s that were moderately but significantly shorter.

The receptor's source is a man aged 25 to 40 with type 1 diabetes. The V call is TRBV27, the J call TRBJ1-2; D not certain. The source material was central memory CD4+ T cells from blood. The CDR3 bases are TGTGCCAGCAGTTTGACCCCCCGCACCTACTATGGCTACACCTTC. This codes for CASSLTPRTYYGYTF.